This entry lists 6 T cell receptor beta chains sequenced from one sample in a study of blood T cell repertoires in COVID-19. Profiling relied on immunoSEQ multiplex PCR, and the TCRdb table lists in-frame clones only, not all of them. This table has around 95,000 clones, roughly 85% appearing once. What was sequenced was peripheral blood. All receptors come from a woman aged 65 to 85 with acute or convalescent COVID-19.

The V and J genes are TRBV30 and TRBJ1-6; D might be TRBD1 (6 bases). Between the trimmed V and J ends, which lost 1 base and 13 bases, there was a span of 17 bases. CDR1 is GTSNPN and CDR2 is SVGIG in the germline V gene (reference sequence). CDR3 length: 14 residues. The CDR3 DNA is TGTGCCTGGAGTGATGAGACAGGTCCTTCCCCCCTCCACTTT. Translating it yields CAWSDETGPSPLHF.

The chain has TRBV7-2 and TRBJ2-1; the D gene is possibly TRBD2 (5 bases). CDR3 length: 15 residues. Germline CDR1 reads SGHTA; CDR2 reads FQGNSA. Trimming left V 3 bases short and J 2 bases short, with 11 bases between. CDR3 sequence: CASSFLSGAYNEQFF. In DNA, the CDR3 is TGTGCCAGCAGCTTTCTTTCCGGGGCCTACAATGAGCAGTTCTTC. The full variable domain, its missing parts supplied by reference TRBV7-2 and TRBJ2-1, is GAGVSQSPSNKVTEKGKDVELRCDPISGHTALYWYRQSLGQGLEFLIYFQGNSAPDKSGLPSDRFSAERTGGSVSTLTIQRTQQEDSAVYLCASSFLSGAYNEQFFGPGTRLTVL.

This chain connects TRBV27 to TRBJ1-2; 7 bases map to TRBD1. CDR3 length equals 15 residues. The germline gives CDR1 MNHEY, CDR2 SMNVEV (reference sequence). Losses at the gene ends were 3 bases for V and 7 bases for J; bases not matched to a gene: 11. CDR3 in amino acids: CASSLARDSFGGYTF. The CDR3 DNA sequence: TGTGCCAGCAGTTTGGCCCGGGACAGCTTCGGTGGCTACACCTTC.

This chain uses TRBV11-2 with TRBJ1-4, with D perhaps TRBD1 (5 bases). Looked up from germline, CDR1 is SGHAT and CDR2 is FQNNGV. Trimming removed 3 bases at V and 11 bases at J, with 19 bases between. The CDR3 runs 15 residues. CDR3 residues: CASSLRTALPGKLFF. CDR3 nucleotides: TGTGCCAGCAGCTTGCGGACGGCCCTCCCAGGGAAACTGTTTTTT.

This chain joins TRBV19 and TRBJ2-5, with D hard to call. Germline V lookup: CDR1 LNHDA, CDR2 SQIVND (reference sequence). The CDR3 loop spans 13 amino acids. V was trimmed by 4 bases and J by 1 base, leaving 7 bases between them. The CDR3 nucleotides are TGTGCCAGTAGTACCGACACCCAAGAGACCCAGTACTTC. Protein: CASSTDTQETQYF.

The rearrangement links TRBV16 to TRBJ2-5, with 7 bases fitting TRBD2. There are 14 residues in the CDR3. V shed 0 bases and J 4 bases; nucleotides not matched to a gene: 2. Germline V gives CDR1 KGHSY, CDR2 FQNENV. The DNA of the CDR3 is TGTGCCAGCAGCCAATCGGGGAGGGGAGAGACCCAGTACTTC. Amino acid sequence: CASSQSGRGETQYF. The variable domain in full, completed from reference TRBV16 and TRBJ2-5, reads GEEVAQTPKHLVRGEGQKAKLYCAPIKGHSYVFWYQQVLKNEFKFLISFQNENVFDETGMPKERFSAKCLPNSPCSLEIQATKLEDSAVYFCASSQSGRGETQYFGPGTRLLVL.